This is a list of T cell receptor beta chains from one sample in a study of response to subunit inactivated influenza vaccine. In TCRdb, the RT-PCR reads were re-called with MiXCR into one record per CDR3 protein. The sample holds 500,000 to 700,000 distinct CDR3 sequences, around a quarter seen once. These same data were also listed under a study on T cells expressing NK-cell markers.

The sample consisted of CD4+ T cells sorted from PBMCs, taken approximately 12 days after vaccination. The receptors here all came from a man over 45 who received an inactivated influenza vaccine. Each CDR3 is given with its conserved first and last residue. The order of the fields is D gene, V gene, J gene, CDR3 protein. D genes are given only for firm matches.

>TRBD1|TRBV29-1|TRBJ2-7
CSGGQTYEQYF
>-|TRBV12-3/TRBV12-4|TRBJ2-5
CASSFGKGVSETQYF
>-|TRBV30|TRBJ2-2
CAWSNKGAGELFF
>-|TRBV7-3|TRBJ2-1
CASSSRGGSYNEQFF
>-|TRBV10-3|TRBJ2-5
CAISETRKSYQETQYF
>-|TRBV5-1|TRBJ2-3
CASREQATLDTQYF
>TRBD2|TRBV5-1|TRBJ2-4
CASSLVGSGGALDIQYF
>-|TRBV28|TRBJ2-5
CASSFGETQYF
>TRBD1|TRBV20-1|-
CSARVAGGSQPQYF
>-|TRBV7-8|TRBJ2-5
CASSLVWQTQYF
>TRBD2|TRBV20-1|TRBJ2-1
CSATPSSGSYHEQFF
>-|TRBV7-9|TRBJ2-2
CASSTDWGGNTGELFF
>-|TRBV10-3|TRBJ2-1
CAISLTINEQFF
>-|TRBV20-1|TRBJ2-3
CSARRDNTDTQYF
>TRBD2|TRBV6-2/TRBV6-3|TRBJ2-1
CASRPGGANEQFF
>-|TRBV10-3|TRBJ1-2
CAISESSGGDDYGYTF
>TRBD1|TRBV6-1|TRBJ2-5
CASSELGTAKETQYF
>-|TRBV28|TRBJ2-5
CATSRQETQYF
>TRBD1|TRBV11-2|TRBJ2-4
CASSLMGQLAWAKNIQYF
>-|TRBV12-3/TRBV12-4|TRBJ2-1
CASTPPPGTEGANEQFF
>TRBD1|TRBV9|TRBJ1-5
CASSAGGGGNQPQHF
>-|TRBV12-3/TRBV12-4|TRBJ2-7
CASSLAPADSSYEQYF
>-|TRBV5-1|TRBJ2-3
CASSPNPGRILPCGNTDTQYF
>-|TRBV10-3|TRBJ2-7
CAISGGKSSYEQYF
>TRBD1|TRBV7-2|TRBJ2-4
CASSERRTGENIQYF
>-|TRBV2|TRBJ1-5
CASSEQGDSNQPQHF
>-|TRBV20-1|TRBJ1-3
CSARIGSAGNTIYF
>-|TRBV10-3|TRBJ2-1
CAISTGTGNNEQFF
>-|TRBV19|TRBJ2-2
CATLRNRATGELFF